This T cell receptor beta chain was recovered during a study of shared clonotypes between healthy human individuals. Study-wide results and limits: Only blood was sampled, and tissue TCR repertoires likely differ from blood ones.

Germline lookup yields CDR1 MRHNA and CDR2 SNTAGT. The CDR3 loop spans 17 amino acids. Germline trimming cut 5 bases from V and 3 bases from J; bases unmatched to any gene: 14. How the authors handled the data: Junction-only immunoSEQ sequences carried no quality scores, so filtering differed. Assay used: immunoSEQ multiplex PCR; TCRdb lists only in-frame clones, some missing. The V and J calls and clone size are taken from that table; D and trimming were inferred from the DNA. The sample has about 470,000 clones; roughly 80% are singletons. Many counts were recorded for this clone. Its antigen is unknown. When samples were unsorted, tens of millions of PBMCs were used for genomic DNA.

V usage is TRBV6-4 and J usage is TRBJ2-3; 7 bases fit TRBD2. The sequence came from a woman aged 35 to 49 in good health. Some clones in this sample may be carry-over from other donors' samples. Sequencing used PBMCs. The CDR3 DNA is TGTGCCAGCAGTTTGGAGTTTGGGGAGGGGTTGACAGATACGCAGTATTTT. This gives the protein CASSLEFGEGLTDTQYF.